The 22 T cell receptor beta chains below were found in one sample sequenced in a study of CD8+ T cells in alopecia areata (dated by TCRdb to 2016 to 2018). The library was made by the immunoSEQ multiplex PCR assay. To provide template for TCR sequencing, every sample had RNA extracted and reverse transcribed into cDNA. The table comes from immuneACCESS by way of TCRdb, which keeps in-frame sequences with V and J called. Part of the clones is missing from these tables; in studies checked, under half for an unresolved V gene and the rest for unknown reasons. This sample is represented by 90,000 to 150,000 clones; roughly two thirds of them were singletons. The ten largest clones represent around 2.7% of the sample. The sample comprised CD4+ T cells sorted from blood. Receptors originate from a human donor in good health.

A few counts support this clone. This chain links TRBV5-4 with TRBJ2-5, with 14 bases matching TRBD2. This CDR3 region has 15 residues. Trimming took 4 bases from V and 5 from J; bases not matched to a gene: 4. CDR1 is SGHNT, CDR2 YYREEE, per germline (reference sequence). The chain's CDR3 is CASSTGLAGGETQYF. DNA for the CDR3: TGTGCCAGCAGCACCGGACTAGCGGGGGGCGAGACCCAGTACTTC.

The rearrangement links TRBV9 to TRBJ1-2; D is perhaps TRBD1 (5 bases). V lost 5 bases and J lost 2, with 10 bases in between. Germline V gives CDR1 SGDLS, CDR2 YYNGEE. CDR3 length: 13 residues. DNA of the CDR3: TGTGCCAGCAGTCAGACAGAGAACTATGGCTACACCTTC. Translation gives CASSQTENYGYTF.

This clone was seen more than once but under ten times. The CDR3 reads CASSQRQGNTGELFF. The CDR3 region has the DNA TGTGCCAGCTCACAGAGACAGGGAAACACCGGGGAGCTGTTTTTT. The gene calls are TRBV18 and TRBJ2-2, with 7 bases that match TRBD1. CDR3 size: 15 residues. Germline-derived CDR1 and CDR2 are KGHSH and LQKENI. The junction had 4 bases not matched to a gene; V was cut back by 4 bases and J by 2 bases. Drawing the rest from reference TRBV18 and TRBJ2-2, the complete variable domain is NAGVMQNPRHLVRRRGQEARLRCSPMKGHSHVYWYRQLPEEGLKFMVYLQKENIIDESGMPKERFSAEFPKEGPSILRIQQVVRGDSAAYFCASSQRQGNTGELFFGEGSRLTVL.

The chain recombines TRBV2 with TRBJ1-5; the D is unclear. Germline CDR1 is SNHLY and CDR2 is FYNNEI. V lost 3 bases, J lost 1 base, and 13 bases lay in between. CDR3 length equals 16 residues. The CDR3 reads CASSDVGGVSNQPQHF. The DNA for the CDR3 is TGTGCCAGCAGTGACGTTGGAGGAGTAAGCAATCAGCCCCAGCATTTT.

This clone was seen a single time. The V and J genes are TRBV2 and TRBJ1-1; D remains unclear. The germline V gene has CDR1 SNHLY and CDR2 FYNNEI. The CDR3 length is 16 residues. The germline V and J ends were trimmed by 6 bases and 4 bases, with 21 bases remaining between them. CDR3 coding DNA: TGTGCCAGCAGCCCAGAGCTGGGGTCTTTGGGCACTGAAGCTTTCTTT. It codes for CASSPELGSLGTEAFF.

The chain couples TRBV6-1 to TRBJ1-5; a possible D gene is TRBD1 (5 bases). This CDR3 has 12 amino acids. V was pared by 1 base and J by 12 bases, with 10 bases between. Germline V gene data show CDR1 as MNHNS and CDR2 as SASEGT. CDR3 nucleotides: TGTGCCAGCAGTGAAGGGAGGGGTGGCCAGCATTTT. This encodes CASSEGRGGQHF.

J is TRBJ1-5 and V is TRBV6-5; no definite D call. With 0 bases removed from V and 5 bases from J, the gap between germline ends came to 11 bases. The length of the CDR3 is 15 residues. Germline V gene sequence: CDR1 MNHEY, CDR2 SVGAGI. The CDR3 spells CASSYSAAVDQPQHF. In DNA, the CDR3 is TGTGCCAGCAGTTACTCGGCGGCAGTCGATCAGCCCCAGCATTTT.

The chain recombines TRBV27 with TRBJ2-4, with D perhaps TRBD2 (5 bases). The length of the CDR3 is 14 residues. Trimming took off 2 bases at V and 5 bases at J, with 10 bases between the two ends. Per germline, CDR1 MNHEY and CDR2 SMNVEV (reference sequence). This CDR3 is CASSLDRGENIQYF. The CDR3 DNA is TGTGCCAGCAGTTTAGATCGGGGAGAAAACATTCAGTACTTC.

This clone was seen only once. The chain joins TRBV2 to TRBJ2-1; D is unresolved. Looked up from germline, CDR1 is SNHLY and CDR2 is FYNNEI. V lost 5 bases to trimming and J lost 9 bases, with 8 bases between them. This CDR3 has 11 amino acids. CDR3 nucleotide sequence: TGTGCCAGCAGTCTTCAGAGTGAGCAGTTCTTC. Its protein product is CASSLQSEQFF.

The rearrangement uses TRBV30 and TRBJ2-5; 9 positions match TRBD2. The J segment lost 7 bases and the V segment lost 8 bases, leaving 11 bases of the junction unmatched. This CDR3 is built from 13 residues. Germline CDR1 is GTSNPN and CDR2 is SVGIG (reference sequence). CDR3 amino acids: CAQSGGPVATQYF. The CDR3 DNA sequence: TGTGCCCAGAGCGGGGGGCCTGTCGCGACCCAGTACTTC. Variable domain in full (rest from reference TRBV30 and TRBJ2-5): SQTIHQWPATLVQPVGSPLSLECTVEGTSNPNLYWYRQAAGRGLQLLFYSVGIGQISSEVPQNLSASRPQDRQFILSSKKLLLSDSGFYLCAQSGGPVATQYFGPGTRLLVL.

The gene calls are TRBV6-6 and TRBJ1-6; D remains unclear. CDR1 and CDR2 (germline): MNHNY, SVGAGI (reference sequence). The CDR3 consists of 15 residues. V lost 6 bases to trimming and J lost 8 bases, with 17 bases between them. The DNA for the CDR3 is TGTGCCAGCAGGTCCCCCGTGCGGCTCGATTCACCCCTCCACTTT. Translating gives CASRSPVRLDSPLHF.

The chain uses TRBV30 and TRBJ1-1; D gene uncertain. The CDR3 consists of 14 residues. Germline values: CDR1 GTSNPN, CDR2 SVGIG (reference sequence). The germline V and J ends were trimmed by 0 bases and 2 bases, with 10 bases remaining between them. The CDR3 region has the DNA TGTGCCTGGAGTGTAGGGTCGGTTAACACTGAAGCTTTCTTT. Protein sequence: CAWSVGSVNTEAFF.

J is TRBJ2-5 and V is TRBV25-1, with D maybe TRBD2 (6 bases). Germline-derived CDR1 and CDR2 are MGHDK and SYGVNS. This CDR3 has 14 amino acids. V lost 4 bases to trimming and J lost 5 bases, with 14 bases between them. In DNA form, the CDR3 reads TGTGCCAGCAGTGGATTTAGGGACTTGGAGACCCAGTACTTC. This codes for CASSGFRDLETQYF.

This clone was seen more than once but under ten times. The chain uses TRBV2 and TRBJ2-5, with D possibly being TRBD2 (6 bases). Germline CDR1 and CDR2: SNHLY and FYNNEI. Trimming removed 10 bases at V and 4 bases at J, with 22 bases between. The CDR3 is 15 amino acids. The CDR3 DNA reads as TGTGCCACTTCCCGGGAGTGGCGGCCGGGAGAGACCCAGTACTTC. Translating gives CATSREWRPGETQYF. Full variable domain (outside the CDR3, taken from reference TRBV2 and TRBJ2-5): EPEVTQTPSHQVTQMGQEVILRCVPISNHLYFYWYRQILGQKVEFLVSFYNNEISEKSEIFDDQFSVERPDGSNFTLKIRSTKLEDSAMYFCATSREWRPGETQYFGPGTRLLVL.

In nucleotides, the CDR3 is TGCGCCAGCAGCCAAGCCAGTAGCGGGGGAATTCAAGAGACCCAGTACTTC. Encoded protein: CASSQASSGGIQETQYF. The chain employs TRBV4-1 and TRBJ2-5, with 9 bases aligning to TRBD2. Looked up from germline, CDR1 is MGHRA and CDR2 is YSYEKL. This CDR3 has 17 amino acids. The trim removed 1 base at V and 2 bases at J, leaving 8 bases unmatched.

V is TRBV29-1 and J is TRBJ2-1; D call uncertain. Deletions cut 1 base from V and 3 bases from J, with 10 bases between. The CDR3 is 14 residues long. Germline V gene sequence: CDR1 SQVTM, CDR2 ANQGSEA. CDR3 sequence reads: CSVEAGRGYNEQFF. CDR3 in DNA: TGCAGCGTTGAAGCGGGCAGAGGCTACAATGAGCAGTTCTTC.

This clone has only one observation. As DNA, the CDR3 is TGTGCCTGGAGTGTAGGTAGCGGGGGCCGCACAGATACGCAGTATTTT. Protein: CAWSVGSGGRTDTQYF. The chain has TRBV30 and TRBJ2-3, with TRBD2 matching over 9 bases. CDR1 is GTSNPN, CDR2 SVGIG, per germline (reference sequence). Germline trimming cut 0 bases from V and 1 base from J; bases unmatched to any gene: 5. The CDR3 is made up of 16 amino acids.

This chain connects TRBV4-1 to TRBJ1-1, with no clear D. Germline loops: CDR1 MGHRA, CDR2 YSYEKL. V lost 1 base and J 11 bases, leaving 14 bases between the germline ends. CDR3 length equals 13 residues. CDR3 DNA: TGCGCCAGCAGCCAAGTGGGGTGGCATGGGGCTTTCTTT. Protein product: CASSQVGWHGAFF.

The chain carries TRBV4-2 and TRBJ1-1; D gene unclear. The V gene's germline CDR1 is LGHNA and CDR2 YNFKEQ. This CDR3 contains 15 residues. Trimming left V 0 bases short and J 4 bases short, with 12 bases between. Here the CDR3 reads CASSQDKEVRTEAFF. The CDR3 DNA reads TGTGCCAGCAGCCAAGATAAGGAGGTCCGCACTGAAGCTTTCTTT.

The V and J genes are TRBV6-5 and TRBJ1-6; D is ambiguous. The V end lost 6 bases, the J end lost 7 bases, and 7 bases lay between the germline ends. The length of the CDR3 is 12 residues. In germline, CDR1 is MNHEY, CDR2 SVGAGI. The CDR3 DNA reads TGTGCCAGCAGCCTAAGGAATTCACCCCTCCACTTT. This codes for CASSLRNSPLHF.

CDR3 DNA: TGTGCCAGCAGTTCGGGGTCCGACTATGGCTACACCTTC. This translates into CASSSGSDYGYTF. V usage is TRBV7-9 and J usage is TRBJ1-2; D remains ambiguous. Germline CDR1 SEHNR, CDR2 FQNEAQ (reference sequence). This CDR3 is 13 amino acids long. Deletions cut 6 bases from V and 3 bases from J, with 11 bases between.

The chain has TRBV4-1 and TRBJ1-6; D remains ambiguous. Germline V CDR1 and CDR2: MGHRA, YSYEKL. The V gene lost 1 base and the J gene lost 3 bases, with 13 bases spanning the gap. This CDR3 region has 17 residues. The DNA for the CDR3 is TGCGCCAGCAGCCAAGTGGATTTAATAAGCTATAATTCACCCCTCCACTTT. Translating it yields CASSQVDLISYNSPLHF.